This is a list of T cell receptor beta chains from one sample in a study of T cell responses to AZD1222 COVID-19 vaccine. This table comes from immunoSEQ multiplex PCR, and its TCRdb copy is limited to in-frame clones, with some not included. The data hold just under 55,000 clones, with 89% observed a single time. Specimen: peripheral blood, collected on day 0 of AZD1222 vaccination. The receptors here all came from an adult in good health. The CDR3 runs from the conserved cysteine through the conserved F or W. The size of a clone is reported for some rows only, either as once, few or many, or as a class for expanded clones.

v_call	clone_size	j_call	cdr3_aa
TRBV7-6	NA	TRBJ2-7	CASSLGLLNTYEQYF
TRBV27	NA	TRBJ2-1	CASSYRDLYNEQFF
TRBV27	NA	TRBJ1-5	CASSFSRQANQPQHF
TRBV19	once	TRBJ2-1	CASRPLGRRGNNEQFF
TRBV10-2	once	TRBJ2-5	CASRGTGLQETQYF
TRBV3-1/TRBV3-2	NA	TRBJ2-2	CASSLGTSGRNTGELFF
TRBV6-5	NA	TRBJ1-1	CASNEWGEAFF
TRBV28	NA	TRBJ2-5	CASGGAPETQYF
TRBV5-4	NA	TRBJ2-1	CASKLAGVVPGNEQFF
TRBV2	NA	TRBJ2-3	CASSPGTGGGNTQYF
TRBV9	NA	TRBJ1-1	CASSVGPTVNTEAFF
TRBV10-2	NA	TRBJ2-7	CASSQVRGASYEQYF
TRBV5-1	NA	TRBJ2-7	CASSLGQEVSYEQYF
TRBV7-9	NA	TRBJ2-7	CASSPGHPTYEQYF
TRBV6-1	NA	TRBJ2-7	CASSEGLAASYEQYF
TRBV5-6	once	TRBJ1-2	CASSAGSYGYTF
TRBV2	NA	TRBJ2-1	CASSASYNEQFF
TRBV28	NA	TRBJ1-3	CASSSGQQSFFSGNTIYF
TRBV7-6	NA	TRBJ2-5	CASSSGADRGETQYF
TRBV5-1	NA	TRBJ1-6	CASSPRGDSSYNSPLHF
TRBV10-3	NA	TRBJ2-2	CAISPGPNTGELFF
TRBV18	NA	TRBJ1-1	CASSPDREKAFF
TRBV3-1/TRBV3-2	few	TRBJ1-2	CASSQVGFGYTF
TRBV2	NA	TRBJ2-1	CASRGGLAGANEQFF
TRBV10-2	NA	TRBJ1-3	CASSESGTSDSGNTIYF
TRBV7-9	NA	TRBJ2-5	CASSQGQGKQETQYF
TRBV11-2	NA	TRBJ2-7	CASTAGAYEQYF
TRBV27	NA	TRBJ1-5	CASSLGRGPQHF
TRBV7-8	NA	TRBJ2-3	CASSYHRTGSSTDTQYF
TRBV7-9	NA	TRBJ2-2	CASSLATGAGNTGELFF
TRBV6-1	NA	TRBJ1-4	CASSENAGGLEKLFF
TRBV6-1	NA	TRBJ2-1	CASSDGSGAGRVEQFF
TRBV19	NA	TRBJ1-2	CASRSLSPGGLNYGYTF
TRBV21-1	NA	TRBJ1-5	CARKEEERQGCNQPQHF
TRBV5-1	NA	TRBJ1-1	CASSLLGRAGDTEAFF
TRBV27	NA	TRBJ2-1	CASSRLTDYNEQFF
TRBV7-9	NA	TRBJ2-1	CAGTSSLTVAVEREFDEQFF
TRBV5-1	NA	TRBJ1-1	CASSLDQGGAEAFF
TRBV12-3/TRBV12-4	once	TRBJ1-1	CASSLTRNTEAFF
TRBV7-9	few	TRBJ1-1	CASSPRSGSEAFF
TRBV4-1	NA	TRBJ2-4	CASSQELVGLADLLAKNIQYF